This entry lists 23 T cell receptor beta chains sequenced from one sample in a study of cytomegalovirus exposure and HLA in healthy donors. PCR employed 60 Vbeta and 13 Jbeta primers. Profiling relied on immunoSEQ multiplex PCR, and the TCRdb table lists in-frame clones only, not all of them. This repertoire shows over 150,000 clones, about three quarters found once; its top ten account for roughly 2.8%. The sample taken for sequencing was PBMCs. Receptors originate from a woman aged 35 to 49 in good health and CMV-seropositive.

The chain links TRBV20-1 to TRBJ1-1; the D gene is possibly TRBD1 (5 bases). Deletions cut 3 bases from V and 6 bases from J, with 8 bases between. This CDR3 comprises 11 residues. Germline V gene data show CDR1 as DFQATT and CDR2 as SNEGSKA (reference sequence). CDR3 coding DNA: TGCAGTGCTAGTGGGGGGTCTGAAGCTTTCTTT. This sequence encodes CSASGGSEAFF.

The V and J genes are TRBV7-9 and TRBJ1-2; D is unresolved. This CDR3 region has 13 residues. Germline V gives CDR1 SEHNR, CDR2 FQNEAQ (reference sequence). Trimming cost V 5 bases and J 5 bases, with 12 bases left between them. The DNA for the CDR3 is TGTGCCAGCAGCGGAGCCGGGGATTATGGCTACACCTTC. As protein: CASSGAGDYGYTF. The whole variable domain, remainder taken from reference TRBV7-9 and TRBJ1-2, is DTGVSQNPRHKITKRGQNVTFRCDPISEHNRLYWYRQTLGQGPEFLTYFQNEAQLEKSRLLSDRFSAERPKGSFSTLEIQRTEQGDSAMYLCASSGAGDYGYTFGSGTRLTVV.

This chain connects TRBV29-1 to TRBJ2-7; the match to TRBD2 covers 7 bases. Germline values: CDR1 SQVTM, CDR2 ANQGSEA. V lost 6 bases to trimming and J lost 3 bases; unmatched junction nucleotides: 8. The CDR3 runs 13 residues. The CDR3 sequence: CSVRLAGDYEQYF. CDR3 nucleotides: TGCAGCGTCCGACTAGCCGGTGACTACGAGCAGTACTTC.

The V and J genes are TRBV7-2 and TRBJ2-2; 14 nucleotides align to TRBD2. The germline CDR1 and CDR2 sequences are SGHTA and FQGNSA. V trimming: 5 bases; J trimming: 6 bases; junction bases outside the gene matches: 5. The CDR3 runs 16 residues. The CDR3 bases are TGTGCCAGCAGCCTGACTAGCGGGGGGGCATCCGGGGAGCTGTTTTTT. Encoded protein: CASSLTSGGASGELFF.

This clone has more than one count but fewer than ten. J is TRBJ2-1 and V is TRBV4-1; 7 nucleotides agree with TRBD2. This CDR3 has 17 residues. CDR1 and CDR2 from the germline V gene are MGHRA and YSYEKL. Germline trimming cut 0 bases from V and 1 base from J; bases unmatched to any gene: 6. The DNA of the CDR3 is TGCGCCAGCAGCCAAGAATACGCTAGCGGATCCTACAATGAGCAGTTCTTC. It yields the protein CASSQEYASGSYNEQFF.

The chain uses TRBV18 and TRBJ2-7, with 8 positions matching TRBD2. Germline values: CDR1 KGHSH, CDR2 LQKENI. The CDR3 is made up of 15 amino acids. Trimming cost V 2 bases and J 6 bases; bases outside gene matches: 9. The CDR3 loop reads CASSPGEAGVSEQYF. CDR3 in DNA: TGTGCCAGCTCACCAGGAGAAGCGGGAGTAAGCGAGCAGTACTTC.

The table lists this clone with a few counts. V usage is TRBV7-8 and J usage is TRBJ1-3, with D unresolved. CDR3 length equals 14 residues. The ends were cut back, 3 bases at V and 2 bases at J, with 8 bases in the middle. CDR1 and CDR2 from the germline V gene are SGHVS and FQNEAQ. The CDR3 is CASSFRGTGNTIYF. The CDR3 DNA is TGTGCCAGCAGCTTCCGGGGAACTGGAAACACCATATATTTT.

The chain combines TRBV2 with TRBJ1-1; TRBD1 aligns across 8 bases. J was trimmed by 6 bases and V by 5 bases; bases with no gene match: 8. CDR3 size: 14 residues. CDR1 and CDR2 from the germline V gene are SNHLY and FYNNEI. The CDR3 DNA sequence: TGTGCCAGCAGTTTGACAGGGGCGGTGGCTGAAGCTTTCTTT. Translated, it gives CASSLTGAVAEAFF. Variable domain in full (rest from reference TRBV2 and TRBJ1-1): EPEVTQTPSHQVTQMGQEVILRCVPISNHLYFYWYRQILGQKVEFLVSFYNNEISEKSEIFDDQFSVERPDGSNFTLKIRSTKLEDSAMYFCASSLTGAVAEAFFGQGTRLTVV.

The V and J genes are TRBV4-3 and TRBJ2-2; 8 nucleotides line up with TRBD1. V trimming: 1 base; J trimming: 6 bases; junction bases outside the gene matches: 4. CDR1 LGHNA and CDR2 YSLEER come from the germline V gene. CDR3 length: 15 residues. The CDR3 loop is CASSQGTGWAGELFF. The DNA of the CDR3 is TGCGCCAGCAGCCAAGGGACAGGGTGGGCCGGGGAGCTGTTTTTT.

This sequence joins TRBV19 and TRBJ1-2, with 8 bases lining up with TRBD1. The CDR3 totals 14 residues. Germline CDR1 LNHDA, CDR2 SQIVND (reference sequence). V trimming: 7 bases; J trimming: 4 bases; junction bases outside the gene matches: 8. The CDR3 DNA sequence: TGTGCCAGTACCACCGGGGACAGGCCCTATGGCTACACCTTC. This translates into CASTTGDRPYGYTF.

The rearrangement joins TRBV7-2 to TRBJ2-5, with D perhaps matching TRBD1 (5 bases). Germline CDR1 reads SGHTA; CDR2 reads FQGNSA. V was trimmed by 4 bases and J by 2 bases, leaving 8 bases between them. The CDR3 runs 13 residues. This CDR3 reads CASSSGHQETQYF. The DNA for the CDR3 is TGTGCCAGCAGCTCTGGACATCAAGAGACCCAGTACTTC.

This clone was seen only a few times. This rearrangement joins TRBV6-1 to TRBJ1-2; 7 nucleotides align to TRBD1. V shed 2 bases, J shed 5 bases, and the junction held 2 bases outside the gene matches. Germline V lookup: CDR1 MNHNS, CDR2 SASEGT. This CDR3 has 13 residues. CDR3 in amino acids: CASSEPRGYGYTF. The CDR3 DNA follows: TGTGCCAGCAGTGAACCCAGGGGGTATGGCTACACCTTC.

The gene calls are TRBV29-1 and TRBJ1-2; D call uncertain. The CDR3 loop spans 14 amino acids. Germline values: CDR1 SQVTM, CDR2 ANQGSEA. V gave up 1 base and J gave up 1 base, with 10 bases separating them. The CDR3 loop reads CSVEVAGDNYGYTF. The CDR3 nucleotides read TGCAGCGTTGAAGTCGCCGGGGATAACTATGGCTACACCTTC.

The chain combines TRBV19 with TRBJ1-3, with no clear D. Deletions cut 7 bases from V and 4 bases from J, with 11 bases between. Germline CDR1 is LNHDA and CDR2 is SQIVND (reference sequence). This CDR3 spans 13 amino acids. The CDR3 DNA sequence: TGTGCCAGTAAACCCGCGGGCGGAAACACCATATATTTT. This gives the protein CASKPAGGNTIYF.

This clone was counted between two and nine times. This chain connects TRBV7-2 to TRBJ2-3; the match to TRBD2 covers 8 bases. This CDR3 has 16 amino acids. Losses at the gene ends were 3 bases for V and 5 bases for J; bases not matched to a gene: 10. From germline, CDR1 is SGHTA and CDR2 FQGNSA. For the CDR3, the DNA is TGTGCCAGCAGCTTTGAGCCGGGACTAGGCGGAGATACGCAGTATTTT. As protein: CASSFEPGLGGDTQYF.

This chain connects TRBV30 to TRBJ2-3; 9 bases map to TRBD2. The ends lost 3 bases at V and 5 bases at J; junction bases unmatched: 6. Germline CDR1 GTSNPN, CDR2 SVGIG (reference sequence). This CDR3 is 14 amino acids long. In DNA form, the CDR3 reads TGTGCCTGGAGCCCTGGCGGGGGGGTAGATACGCAGTATTTT. Encoded protein: CAWSPGGGVDTQYF.

The gene calls are TRBV6-1 and TRBJ2-7, with TRBD1 matching over 9 bases. With V trimmed by 5 bases and J by 2 bases, 1 base remained unmatched. Germline V gene sequence: CDR1 MNHNS, CDR2 SASEGT. CDR3 length: 13 amino acids. CDR3 nucleotide sequence: TGTGCCAGCAGTCGGACAGGGGCCTACGAGCAGTACTTC. As protein: CASSRTGAYEQYF.

This chain connects TRBV29-1 to TRBJ2-7; D call uncertain. The CDR3 extends over 12 amino acids. Germline CDR1 SQVTM, CDR2 ANQGSEA. Between the trimmed V and J ends, which lost 4 bases and 0 bases, there was a span of 7 bases. The CDR3, as DNA: TGCAGCGTTGGACGGAGCTCCTACGAGCAGTACTTC. This encodes CSVGRSSYEQYF.

The count of this clone is one. The V and J genes are TRBV10-3 and TRBJ2-5, with D possibly TRBD2 on 6 matching bases. Germline values: CDR1 ENHRY, CDR2 SYGVKD. Deletions cut 6 bases from V and 0 bases from J, with 11 bases between. This CDR3 has 14 residues. The CDR3 DNA is TGTGCCATCAGGCGGATAGCGGACCAAGAGACCCAGTACTTC. Translation: CAIRRIADQETQYF.

This chain uses TRBV30 with TRBJ1-3, with 11 bases that match TRBD1. Germline V gene sequence: CDR1 GTSNPN, CDR2 SVGIG (reference sequence). The CDR3 spans 16 residues. With 5 bases clipped from V and 0 bases from J, the junction kept 6 bases outside the gene matches. CDR3: CAWGGDRGSSGNTIYF. The DNA of the CDR3 is TGTGCCTGGGGGGGGGACAGGGGGAGCTCTGGAAACACCATATATTTT.

V usage is TRBV7-2 and J usage is TRBJ2-7; TRBD1 is a possible D gene (6 bases). The CDR3 length is 15 residues. Between the trimmed V and J ends, which lost 4 bases and 0 bases, there was a span of 13 bases. The germline V gene encodes CDR1 SGHTA and CDR2 FQGNSA. The CDR3 loop is CASSSTDRSSYEQYF. DNA for the CDR3: TGTGCCAGCAGCTCAACCGACAGGAGCTCCTACGAGCAGTACTTC.

The V call is TRBV19, the J call TRBJ1-5; D is undetermined. V was shortened by 3 bases and J by 6 bases, with 15 bases between the two germline ends. Looked up from germline, CDR1 is LNHDA and CDR2 is SQIVND (reference sequence). The CDR3 has 15 amino acids. The CDR3 region is CASSIFDSNIQPQHF. Here the CDR3 DNA reads TGTGCCAGTAGTATCTTCGACTCTAACATTCAGCCCCAGCATTTT.

In DNA, the CDR3 is TGTGCCAGCAGCGCCCACCTAGCGGGGGAGACCCAGTACTTC. The encoded protein is CASSAHLAGETQYF. The chain combines TRBV9 with TRBJ2-5; 9 bases agree with TRBD2. CDR3 length: 14 amino acids. Germline V gene sequence: CDR1 SGDLS, CDR2 YYNGEE. With 3 bases clipped from V and 5 bases from J, the junction kept 5 bases outside the gene matches.